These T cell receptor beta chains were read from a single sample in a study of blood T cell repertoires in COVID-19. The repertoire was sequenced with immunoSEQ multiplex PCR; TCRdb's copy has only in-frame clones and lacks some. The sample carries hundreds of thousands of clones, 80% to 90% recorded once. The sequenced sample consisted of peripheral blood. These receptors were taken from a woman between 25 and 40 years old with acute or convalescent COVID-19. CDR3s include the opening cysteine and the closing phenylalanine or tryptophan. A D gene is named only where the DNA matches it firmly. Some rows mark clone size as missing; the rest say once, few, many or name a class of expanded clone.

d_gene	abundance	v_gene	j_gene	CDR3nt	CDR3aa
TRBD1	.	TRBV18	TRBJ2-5	TGTGCCAGCTCACCAGGGACAGGGAATTTCCAAGAGACCCAGTACTTC	CASSPGTGNFQETQYF
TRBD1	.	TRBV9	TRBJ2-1	TGTGCCAGCAGCTTAAACTCACGACCGGGACAGGGTGGAAATGAGCAGTTCTTC	CASSLNSRPGQGGNEQFF
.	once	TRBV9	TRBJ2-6	TGTGCCAGCAGCGTCGGTGGGGACAGGGCCAACGTCCTGACTTTC	CASSVGGDRANVLTF
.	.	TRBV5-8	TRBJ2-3	TGTGCCAGCAGGTTACTTTACACAGATACGCAGTATTTT	CASRLLYTDTQYF
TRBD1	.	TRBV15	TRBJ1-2	TGTGCCACCAGCGCGGGGGACAGGGGATATGGCTACACCTTC	CATSAGDRGYGYTF
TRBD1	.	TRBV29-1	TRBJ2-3	TGCAGCGTTGGGGGACAGGGGGGTATGCGCACAGATACGCAGTATTTT	CSVGGQGGMRTDTQYF
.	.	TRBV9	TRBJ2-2	TGTGCCAGCAGCGTAGCAATCAGGGCCACCGGGGAGCTGTTTTTT	CASSVAIRATGELFF
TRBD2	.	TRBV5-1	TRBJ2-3	TGCGCCAGCAGCTTGGTCGGGAGAGCGGGGGAAACAGATACGCAGTATTTT	CASSLVGRAGETDTQYF
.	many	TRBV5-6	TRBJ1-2	TGTGCCAGCAGCTGGGGGGGGTCCCAACTCTATGGCTACACCTTC	CASSWGGSQLYGYTF
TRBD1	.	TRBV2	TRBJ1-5	TGTGCCAGCAGTGCCTTACAGGGGGATCAGCCCCAGCATTTT	CASSALQGDQPQHF
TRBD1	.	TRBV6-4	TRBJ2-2	TGTGCCAGCATTCACCCAGGGGGATGGAACACCGGGGAGCTGTTTTTT	CASIHPGGWNTGELFF
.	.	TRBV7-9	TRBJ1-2	TGTGCCAGCAGCTTGTTAGATGGTGGCTACACCTTC	CASSLLDGGYTF
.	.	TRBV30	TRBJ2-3	TGTGCCTGGAGCGTACGGGAGACAGATACGCAGTATTTT	CAWSVRETDTQYF
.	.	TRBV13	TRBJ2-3	TGTGCCAGCAGCTTAGATGGGGGCAGGGATACGCAGTATTTT	CASSLDGGRDTQYF
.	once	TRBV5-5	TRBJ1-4	TGTGCCAGCAGCCCGTCACAGGGAGCTAATGAAAAACTGTTTTTT	CASSPSQGANEKLFF
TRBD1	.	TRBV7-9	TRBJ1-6	TGTGCCAGCAGCTTGGACAGGGGTAATTCACCCCTCCACTTT	CASSLDRGNSPLHF